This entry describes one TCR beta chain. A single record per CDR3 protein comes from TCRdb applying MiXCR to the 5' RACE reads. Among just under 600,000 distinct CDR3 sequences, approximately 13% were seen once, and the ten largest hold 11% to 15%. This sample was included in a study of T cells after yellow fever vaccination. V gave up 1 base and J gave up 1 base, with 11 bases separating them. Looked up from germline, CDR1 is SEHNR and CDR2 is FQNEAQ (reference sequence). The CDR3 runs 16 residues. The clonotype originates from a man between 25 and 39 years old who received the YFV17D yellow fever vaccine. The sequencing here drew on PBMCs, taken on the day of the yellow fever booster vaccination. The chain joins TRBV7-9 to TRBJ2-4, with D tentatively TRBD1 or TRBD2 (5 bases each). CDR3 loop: CASSLVAWGAKNIQYF. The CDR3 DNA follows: TGTGCCAGCAGCTTAGTCGCCTGGGGGGCCAAAAACATTCAGTACTTC.